These 8 T cell receptor beta chains were all obtained from the same sample, sequenced in a study of metastatic and nonmetastatic thyroid tumors. Each patient came to thyroid surgery without any prior treatment (of any kind). TCRdb re-called the PCR reads through MiXCR. The sample yields roughly 7,000 clones, approximately 20% seen once. The specimen was adjacent normal tissue. Receptor source: a male donor with papillary thyroid cancer or a benign thyroid nodule (not recorded which). Some clones in this sample may be carry-over from other donors' samples.

This sequence joins TRBV20-1 and TRBJ2-5, with TRBD1 matching 7 bases. V dropped 4 bases and J dropped 11; count of bases not matched to a gene: 16. This CDR3 comprises 14 residues. Germline V gene data show CDR1 as DFQATT and CDR2 as SNEGSKA (reference sequence). CDR3 protein: CSATLDRTQEWQYF. The CDR3 DNA follows: TGCAGTGCTACTCTGGACAGGACCCAAGAGTGGCAGTACTTC.

Within the sample, this clone is medium-sized. The chain joins TRBV11-2 to TRBJ2-2; D unclear. Germline V gene sequence: CDR1 SGHAT, CDR2 FQNNGV. Between the trimmed V and J ends, which lost 1 base and 6 bases, there was a span of 6 bases. The CDR3 has 13 residues. CDR3 sequence (DNA): TGTGCCAGCAGCTTAGCTTGGTCCGGGGAGCTGTTTTTT. Amino acid sequence: CASSLAWSGELFF. Full variable domain (missing parts from reference TRBV11-2 and TRBJ2-2): EAGVAQSPRYKIIEKRQSVAFWCNPISGHATLYWYQQILGQGPKLLIQFQNNGVVDDSQLPKDRFSAERLKGVDSTLKIQPAKLEDSAVYLCASSLAWSGELFFGEGSRLTVL.

This CDR3 reads CASLGQGSYEQYF. In nucleotides, the CDR3 is TGTGCCAGCTTAGGACAGGGATCCTACGAGCAGTACTTC. The chain uses TRBV6-1 and TRBJ2-7; 8 positions match TRBD1. Germline-derived CDR1 and CDR2 are MNHNS and SASEGT. V trimming: 8 bases; J trimming: 1 base; junction bases outside the gene matches: 4. The CDR3 is made up of 13 amino acids.

This clone was counted only a few times. The V gene is TRBV7-3, the J gene TRBJ1-2; 10 bases line up with TRBD1. V trimming: 4 bases; J trimming: 8 bases; junction bases outside the gene matches: 4. Germline V gene lookup returns CDR1 SGHTA and CDR2 FQGTGA. The CDR3 is 13 amino acids. CDR3 sequence: CASSSGTGEGYTF. The CDR3 nucleotides are TGTGCCAGCAGCTCCGGGACAGGGGAAGGCTACACCTTC.

The chain couples TRBV20-1 to TRBJ1-4; TRBD1 is a possible D gene (6 bases). The ends were cut back, 5 bases at V and 4 bases at J, with 23 bases in the middle. Per the germline V gene, CDR1 is DFQATT and CDR2 is SNEGSKA (reference sequence). The CDR3 runs to 17 residues. CDR3 sequence reads: CSALGKGQGGINEKLFF. CDR3 bases: TGCAGTGCTCTCGGAAAAGGCCAAGGGGGGATTAATGAAAAACTGTTTTTT.

By proportion, this clone is medium-sized (0.01 to 0.1%). Different DNA sequences within this sample yield the same CDR3. The chain carries TRBV2 and TRBJ2-7, with unresolved D. This CDR3 comprises 12 residues. Trimming took off 6 bases at V and 3 bases at J, with 9 bases between the two ends. Germline V CDR1 and CDR2: SNHLY, FYNNEI. The CDR3 sequence is CASSPRDYEQYF. DNA of the CDR3: TGTGCCAGCAGCCCGCGCGACTACGAGCAGTACTTC.

This chain links TRBV6-1 with TRBJ2-5, with TRBD2 matching over 10 bases. Per the germline V gene, CDR1 is MNHNS and CDR2 is SASEGT. This CDR3 spans 19 amino acids. With V trimmed by 2 bases and J by 1 base, 13 bases remained unmatched. The CDR3 nucleotides are TGTGCCAGCAGTGAACCGGCCCCGGGGGTAGCGGGGGGCCAAGAGACCCAGTACTTC. It translates to CASSEPAPGVAGGQETQYF.

In this sample, this clone turned up a few times. The chain couples TRBV6-5 to TRBJ1-2, with D possibly being TRBD1 (5 bases). Germline V gene data show CDR1 as MNHEY and CDR2 as SVGAGI. CDR3 length equals 13 residues. V was cut by 2 bases and J by 8 bases, with 12 bases left in between. The CDR3: CASSYHRGQGYTF. The CDR3 DNA is TGTGCCAGCAGTTACCATCGGGGCCAAGGCTACACCTTC.